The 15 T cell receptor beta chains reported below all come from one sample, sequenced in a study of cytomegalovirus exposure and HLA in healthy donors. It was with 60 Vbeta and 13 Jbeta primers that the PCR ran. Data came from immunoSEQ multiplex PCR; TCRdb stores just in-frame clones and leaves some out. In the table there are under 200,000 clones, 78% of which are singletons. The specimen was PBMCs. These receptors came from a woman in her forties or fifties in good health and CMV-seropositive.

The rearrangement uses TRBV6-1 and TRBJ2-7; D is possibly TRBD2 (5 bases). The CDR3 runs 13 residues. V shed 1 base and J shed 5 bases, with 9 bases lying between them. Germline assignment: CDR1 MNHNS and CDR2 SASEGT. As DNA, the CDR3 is TGTGCCAGCAGTGAAGGGGGTAGCGACGAGCAGTACTTC. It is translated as CASSEGGSDEQYF.

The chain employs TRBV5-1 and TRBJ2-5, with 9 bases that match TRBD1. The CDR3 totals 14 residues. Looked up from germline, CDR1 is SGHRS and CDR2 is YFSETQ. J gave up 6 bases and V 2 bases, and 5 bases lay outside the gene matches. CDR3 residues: CASSFPGQGQTQYF. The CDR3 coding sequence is TGCGCCAGCAGCTTCCCGGGACAGGGCCAGACCCAGTACTTC. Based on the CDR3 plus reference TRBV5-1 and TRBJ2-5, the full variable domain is KAGVTQTPRYLIKTRGQQVTLSCSPISGHRSVSWYQQTPGQGLQFLFEYFSETQRNKGNFPGRFSGRQFSNSRSEMNVSTLELGDSALYLCASSFPGQGQTQYFGPGTRLLVL.

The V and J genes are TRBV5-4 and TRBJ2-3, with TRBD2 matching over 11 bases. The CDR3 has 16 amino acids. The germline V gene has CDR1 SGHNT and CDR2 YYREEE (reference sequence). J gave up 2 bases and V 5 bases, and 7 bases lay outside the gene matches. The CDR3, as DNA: TGTGCCAGCAGGCGGAATAGCGGGGGGGTCACAGATACGCAGTATTTT. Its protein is CASRRNSGGVTDTQYF.

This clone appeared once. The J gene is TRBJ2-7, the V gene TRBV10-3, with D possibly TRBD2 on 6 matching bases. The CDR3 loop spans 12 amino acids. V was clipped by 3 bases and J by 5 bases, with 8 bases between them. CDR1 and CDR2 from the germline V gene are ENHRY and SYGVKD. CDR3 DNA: TGTGCCATCAGTGATAGGAGGGACGAGCAGTACTTC. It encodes CAISDRRDEQYF.

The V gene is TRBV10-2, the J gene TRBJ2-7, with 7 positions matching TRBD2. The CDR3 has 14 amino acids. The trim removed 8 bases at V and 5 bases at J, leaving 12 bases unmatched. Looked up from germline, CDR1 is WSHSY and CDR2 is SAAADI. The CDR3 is CASGPLGGDHEQYF. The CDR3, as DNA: TGCGCCAGCGGTCCCCTTGGGGGGGACCACGAGCAGTACTTC.

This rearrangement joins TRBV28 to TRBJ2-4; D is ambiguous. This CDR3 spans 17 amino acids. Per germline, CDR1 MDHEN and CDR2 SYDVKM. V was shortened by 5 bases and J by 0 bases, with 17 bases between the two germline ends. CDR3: CASSQLGSRLAKNIQYF. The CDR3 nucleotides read TGTGCCAGCAGTCAACTGGGCAGCAGATTAGCCAAAAACATTCAGTACTTC.

The CDR3 reads CASSLEGASTDTQYF. CDR3 nucleotide sequence: TGTGCCAGCAGCCTAGAGGGGGCTAGCACAGATACGCAGTATTTT. The gene calls are TRBV9 and TRBJ2-3, with TRBD1 matching 7 bases. Germline CDR1 is SGDLS and CDR2 is YYNGEE. The CDR3 consists of 15 residues. V trimming: 4 bases; J trimming: 0 bases; junction bases outside the gene matches: 5.

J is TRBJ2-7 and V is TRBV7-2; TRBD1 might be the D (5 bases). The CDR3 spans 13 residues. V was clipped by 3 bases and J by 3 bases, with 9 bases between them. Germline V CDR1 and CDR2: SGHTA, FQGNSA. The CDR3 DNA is TGTGCCAGCAGCTTTCGACAGATCTACGAGCAGTACTTC. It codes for CASSFRQIYEQYF.

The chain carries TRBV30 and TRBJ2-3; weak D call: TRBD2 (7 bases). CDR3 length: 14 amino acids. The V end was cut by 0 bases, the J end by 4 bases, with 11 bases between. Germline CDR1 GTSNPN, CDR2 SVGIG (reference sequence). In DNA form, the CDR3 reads TGTGCCTGGAGTGTAGGGGGGGGAGCAGATACGCAGTATTTT. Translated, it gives CAWSVGGGADTQYF.

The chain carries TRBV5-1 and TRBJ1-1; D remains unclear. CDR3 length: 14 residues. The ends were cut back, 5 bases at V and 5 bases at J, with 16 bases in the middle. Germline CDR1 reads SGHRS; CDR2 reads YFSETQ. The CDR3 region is CASRSGRRSTEAFF. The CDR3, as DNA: TGCGCCAGCAGGTCCGGACGGAGGAGTACTGAAGCTTTCTTT.

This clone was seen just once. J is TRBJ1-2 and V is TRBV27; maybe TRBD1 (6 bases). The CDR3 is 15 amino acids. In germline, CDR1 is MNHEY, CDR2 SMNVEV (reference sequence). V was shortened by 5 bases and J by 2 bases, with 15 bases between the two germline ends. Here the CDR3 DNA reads TGTGCCAGCAGTCCACAGGGCTCCAAAAACTATGGCTACACCTTC. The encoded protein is CASSPQGSKNYGYTF.

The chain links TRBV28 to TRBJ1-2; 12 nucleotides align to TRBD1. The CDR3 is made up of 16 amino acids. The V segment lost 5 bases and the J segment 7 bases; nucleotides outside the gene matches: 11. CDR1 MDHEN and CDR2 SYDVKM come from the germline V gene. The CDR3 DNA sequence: TGTGCCAGCAGTGCCGGGACAGGGGGCGCGGTGTCTGGCTACACCTTC. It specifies CASSAGTGGAVSGYTF.

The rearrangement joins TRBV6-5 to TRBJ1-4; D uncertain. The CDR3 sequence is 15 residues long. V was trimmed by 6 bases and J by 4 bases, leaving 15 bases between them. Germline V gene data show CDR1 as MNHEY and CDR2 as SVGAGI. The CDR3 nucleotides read TGTGCCAGCAGCCGGGTGAACGGGATTAATGAAAAACTGTTTTTT. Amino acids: CASSRVNGINEKLFF.

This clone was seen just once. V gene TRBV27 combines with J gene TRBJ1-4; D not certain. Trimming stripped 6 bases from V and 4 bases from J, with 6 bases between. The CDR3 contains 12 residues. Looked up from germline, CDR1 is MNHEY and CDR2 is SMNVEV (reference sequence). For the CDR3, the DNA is TGTGCCAGCAGACAGAATAATGAAAAACTGTTTTTT. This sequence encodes CASRQNNEKLFF.

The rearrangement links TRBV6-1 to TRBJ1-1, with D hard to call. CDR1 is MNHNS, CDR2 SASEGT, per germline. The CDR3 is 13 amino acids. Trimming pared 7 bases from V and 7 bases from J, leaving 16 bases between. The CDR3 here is CASIDPQRDEAFF. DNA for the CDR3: TGTGCCAGCATTGACCCTCAGAGGGATGAAGCTTTCTTT.